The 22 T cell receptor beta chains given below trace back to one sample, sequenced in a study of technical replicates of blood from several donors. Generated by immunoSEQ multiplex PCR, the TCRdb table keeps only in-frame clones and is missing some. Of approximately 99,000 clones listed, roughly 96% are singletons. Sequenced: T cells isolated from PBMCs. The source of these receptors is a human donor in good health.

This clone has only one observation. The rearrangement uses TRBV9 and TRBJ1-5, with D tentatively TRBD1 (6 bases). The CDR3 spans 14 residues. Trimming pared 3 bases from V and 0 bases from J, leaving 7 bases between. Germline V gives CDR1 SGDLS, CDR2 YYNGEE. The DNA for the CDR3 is TGTGCCAGCAGCGGGACAGCTAGCAATCAGCCCCAGCATTTT. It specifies CASSGTASNQPQHF. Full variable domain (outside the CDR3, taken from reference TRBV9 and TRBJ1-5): DSGVTQTPKHLITATGQRVTLRCSPRSGDLSVYWYQQSLDQGLQFLIQYYNGEERAKGNILERFSAQQFPDLHSELNLSSLELGDSALYFCASSGTASNQPQHFGDGTRLSIL.

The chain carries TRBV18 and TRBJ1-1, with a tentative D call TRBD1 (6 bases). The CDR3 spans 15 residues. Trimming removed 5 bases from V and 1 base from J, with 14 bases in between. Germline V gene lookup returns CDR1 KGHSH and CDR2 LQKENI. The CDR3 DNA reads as TGTGCCAGCTCAAGGGGGACCGGTGGGAACACTGAAGCTTTCTTT. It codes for CASSRGTGGNTEAFF.

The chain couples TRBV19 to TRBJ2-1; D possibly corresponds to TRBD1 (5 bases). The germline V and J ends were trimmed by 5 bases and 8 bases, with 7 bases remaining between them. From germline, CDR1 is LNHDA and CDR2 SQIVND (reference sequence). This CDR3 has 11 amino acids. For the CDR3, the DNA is TGTGCCAGTAGTTGGGGCTATGAGCAGTTCTTC. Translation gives CASSWGYEQFF.

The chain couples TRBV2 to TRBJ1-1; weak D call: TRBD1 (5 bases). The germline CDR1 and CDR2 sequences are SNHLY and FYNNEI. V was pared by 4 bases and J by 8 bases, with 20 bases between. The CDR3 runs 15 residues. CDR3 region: CASSVKGVPSREAFF. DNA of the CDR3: TGTGCCAGCAGTGTAAAAGGGGTCCCCTCAAGGGAAGCTTTCTTT. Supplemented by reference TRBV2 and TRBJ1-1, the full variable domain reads EPEVTQTPSHQVTQMGQEVILRCVPISNHLYFYWYRQILGQKVEFLVSFYNNEISEKSEIFDDQFSVERPDGSNFTLKIRSTKLEDSAMYFCASSVKGVPSREAFFGQGTRLTVV.

Written as DNA, the CDR3 is TGTGCCTCCCAATCTCAGGGTGGGAGGTACTCGAACACTGAAGCTTTCTTT. It translates to CASQSQGGRYSNTEAFF. The J gene is TRBJ1-1, the V gene TRBV27, with a weak D call TRBD1 (5 bases). The CDR3 consists of 17 residues. Germline V gene data show CDR1 as MNHEY and CDR2 as SMNVEV (reference sequence). V dropped 11 bases and J dropped 1 base, with 26 bases sitting between them.

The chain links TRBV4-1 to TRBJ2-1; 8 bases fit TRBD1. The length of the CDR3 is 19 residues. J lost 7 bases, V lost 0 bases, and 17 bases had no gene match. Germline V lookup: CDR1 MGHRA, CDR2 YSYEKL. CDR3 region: CASSQDLGLGRGHWNEQFF. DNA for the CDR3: TGCGCCAGCAGCCAAGATCTGGGCCTTGGCAGGGGGCATTGGAATGAGCAGTTCTTC.

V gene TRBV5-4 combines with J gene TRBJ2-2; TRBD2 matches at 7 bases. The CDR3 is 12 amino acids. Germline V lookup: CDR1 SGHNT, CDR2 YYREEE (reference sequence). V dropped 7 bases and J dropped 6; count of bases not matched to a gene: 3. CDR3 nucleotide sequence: TGTGCCAGCTCGGGAGGCGCCGGGGAGCTGTTTTTT. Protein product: CASSGGAGELFF.

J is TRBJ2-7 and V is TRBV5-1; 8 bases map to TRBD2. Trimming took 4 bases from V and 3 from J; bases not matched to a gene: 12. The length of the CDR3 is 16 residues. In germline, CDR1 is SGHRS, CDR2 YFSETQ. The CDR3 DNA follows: TGCGCCAGCAGCCCCGTAGGCCTAGCGGGCTTCTACGAGCAGTACTTC. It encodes CASSPVGLAGFYEQYF. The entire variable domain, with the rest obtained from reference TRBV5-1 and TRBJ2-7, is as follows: KAGVTQTPRYLIKTRGQQVTLSCSPISGHRSVSWYQQTPGQGLQFLFEYFSETQRNKGNFPGRFSGRQFSNSRSEMNVSTLELGDSALYLCASSPVGLAGFYEQYFGPGTRLTVT.

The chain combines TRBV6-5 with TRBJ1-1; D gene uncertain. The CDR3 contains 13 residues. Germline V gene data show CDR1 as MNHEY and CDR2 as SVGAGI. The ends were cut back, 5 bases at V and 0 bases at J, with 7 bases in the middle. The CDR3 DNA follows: TGTGCCAGCAGTCATTACATGAACACTGAAGCTTTCTTT. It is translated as CASSHYMNTEAFF.

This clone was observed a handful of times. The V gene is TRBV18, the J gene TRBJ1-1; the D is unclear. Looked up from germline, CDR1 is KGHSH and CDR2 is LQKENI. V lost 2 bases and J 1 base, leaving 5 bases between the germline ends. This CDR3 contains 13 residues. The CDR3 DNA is TGTGCCAGCTCACCAGCGGGGAACACTGAAGCTTTCTTT. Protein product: CASSPAGNTEAFF.

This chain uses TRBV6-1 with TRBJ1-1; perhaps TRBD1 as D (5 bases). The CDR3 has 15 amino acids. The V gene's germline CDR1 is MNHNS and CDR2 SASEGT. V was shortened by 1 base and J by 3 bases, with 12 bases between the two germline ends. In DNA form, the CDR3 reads TGTGCCAGCAGTGAAGACAGGAGCCGTTACACTGAAGCTTTCTTT. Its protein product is CASSEDRSRYTEAFF.

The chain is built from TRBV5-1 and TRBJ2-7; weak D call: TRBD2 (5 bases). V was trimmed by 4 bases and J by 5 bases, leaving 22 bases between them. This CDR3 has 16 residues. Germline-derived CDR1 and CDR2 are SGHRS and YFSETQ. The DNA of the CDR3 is TGCGCCAGCAGCCTCCGACCGGGAAACCTCGAGGACGAGCAGTACTTC. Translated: CASSLRPGNLEDEQYF.

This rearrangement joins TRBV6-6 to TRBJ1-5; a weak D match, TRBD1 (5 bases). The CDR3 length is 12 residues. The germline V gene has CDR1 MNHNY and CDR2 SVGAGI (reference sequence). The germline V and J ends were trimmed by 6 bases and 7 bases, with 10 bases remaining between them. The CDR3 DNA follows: TGTGCCAGCAGCAGCGGGGACCAGCCCCAGCATTTT. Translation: CASSSGDQPQHF.

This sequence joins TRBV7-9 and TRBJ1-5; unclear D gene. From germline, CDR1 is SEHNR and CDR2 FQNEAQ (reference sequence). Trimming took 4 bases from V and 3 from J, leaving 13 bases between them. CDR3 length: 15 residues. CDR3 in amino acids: CASSSREEANQPQHF. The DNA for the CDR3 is TGTGCCAGCAGCTCGAGGGAAGAGGCCAATCAGCCCCAGCATTTT.

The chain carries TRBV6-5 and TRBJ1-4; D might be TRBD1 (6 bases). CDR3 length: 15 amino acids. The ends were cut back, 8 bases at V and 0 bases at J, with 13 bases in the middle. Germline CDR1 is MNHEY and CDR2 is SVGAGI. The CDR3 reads CASGTRKTTNEKLFF. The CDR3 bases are TGTGCCAGCGGGACACGGAAAACAACTAATGAAAAACTGTTTTTT.

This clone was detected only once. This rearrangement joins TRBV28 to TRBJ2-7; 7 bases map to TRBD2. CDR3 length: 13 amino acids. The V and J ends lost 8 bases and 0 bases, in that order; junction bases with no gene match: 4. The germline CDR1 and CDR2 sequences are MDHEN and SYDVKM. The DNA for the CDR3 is TGTGCCAGCGCCGGCGGGAGCTCCTACGAGCAGTACTTC. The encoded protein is CASAGGSSYEQYF.

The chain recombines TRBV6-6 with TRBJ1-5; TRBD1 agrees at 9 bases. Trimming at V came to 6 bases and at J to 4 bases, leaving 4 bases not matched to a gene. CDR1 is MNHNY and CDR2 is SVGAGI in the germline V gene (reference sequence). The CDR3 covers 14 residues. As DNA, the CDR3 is TGTGCCAGCAGAGTTGGACAGGGGAATCAGCCCCAGCATTTT. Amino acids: CASRVGQGNQPQHF.

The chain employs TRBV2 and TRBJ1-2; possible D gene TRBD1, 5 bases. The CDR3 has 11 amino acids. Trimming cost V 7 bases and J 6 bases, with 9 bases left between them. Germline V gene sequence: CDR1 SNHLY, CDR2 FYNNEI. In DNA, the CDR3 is TGTGCCAGCATTAAAGGGGATGGCTACACCTTC. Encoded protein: CASIKGDGYTF.

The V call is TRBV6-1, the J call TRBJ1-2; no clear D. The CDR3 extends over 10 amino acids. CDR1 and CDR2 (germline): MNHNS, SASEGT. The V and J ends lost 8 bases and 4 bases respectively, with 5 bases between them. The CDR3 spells CASGSYGYTF. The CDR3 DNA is TGTGCCAGCGGCAGCTATGGCTACACCTTC.

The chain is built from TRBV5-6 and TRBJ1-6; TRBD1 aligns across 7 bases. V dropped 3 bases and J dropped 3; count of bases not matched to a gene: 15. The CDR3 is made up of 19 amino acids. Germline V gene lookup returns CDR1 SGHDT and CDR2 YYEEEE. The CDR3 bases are TGTGCCAGCAGCTCCGGAAACCTCCGGGACAGCGTCTATAATTCACCCCTCCACTTT. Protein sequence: CASSSGNLRDSVYNSPLHF.

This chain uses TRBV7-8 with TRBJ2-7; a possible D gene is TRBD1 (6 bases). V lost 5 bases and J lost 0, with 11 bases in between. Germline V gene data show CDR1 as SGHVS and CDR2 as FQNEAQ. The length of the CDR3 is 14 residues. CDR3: CASSPLRGSYEQYF. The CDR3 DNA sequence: TGTGCCAGCAGCCCCCTCAGGGGCTCCTACGAGCAGTACTTC.

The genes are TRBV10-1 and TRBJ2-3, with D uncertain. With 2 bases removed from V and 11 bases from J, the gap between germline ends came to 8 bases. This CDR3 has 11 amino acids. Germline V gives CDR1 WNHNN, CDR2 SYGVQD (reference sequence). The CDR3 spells CASSEVLKQYF. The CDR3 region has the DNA TGCGCCAGCAGTGAGGTCTTAAAGCAGTATTTT.